These T cell receptor beta chains were read from a single sample in a study of OX40 agonist ivuxolimab in advanced cancers. Clones were sequenced by immunoSEQ multiplex PCR, and TCRdb holds only the in-frame ones, with some missing. Of around 41,000 clones listed, 85% are singletons. Sequenced here: CD4+ or CD8+ T cells sorted from blood, sampled in a trial of the OX40 agonist ivuxolimab. All receptors come from an adult with an advanced solid tumor such as melanoma, head and neck, liver or kidney cancer. The CDR3 runs from the conserved cysteine through the conserved F or W. The D gene is left open where the match is weak. Rows may omit the clone size; those that give it use once, few, many or a size class.

J gene: TRBJ2-5; clone size: .; D gene: .; V gene: TRBV28; CDR3 protein: CASSLNSQETQYF; CDR3 DNA: TGTGCCAGCAGTTTAAACAGCCAAGAGACCCAGTACTTC
J gene: TRBJ1-4; clone size: few; D gene: .; V gene: TRBV2; CDR3 protein: CASSGQSDGEKLFF; CDR3 DNA: TGTGCCAGCAGTGGACAGTCGGACGGGGAAAAACTGTTTTTT
J gene: TRBJ1-6; clone size: once; D gene: TRBD1; V gene: TRBV28; CDR3 protein: CASSADRGYSPLHF; CDR3 DNA: TGTGCCAGCAGTGCTGACAGGGGGTATTCACCCCTCCACTTT
J gene: TRBJ1-1; clone size: few; D gene: .; V gene: TRBV10-1; CDR3 protein: CASSDRGTEAFF; CDR3 DNA: TGCGCCAGCAGTGACAGGGGCACTGAAGCTTTCTTT
J gene: TRBJ2-4; clone size: .; D gene: TRBD2; V gene: TRBV7-9; CDR3 protein: CASSLGRTSGWGDIQYF; CDR3 DNA: TGTGCCAGCAGCTTAGGGAGGACTAGCGGGTGGGGGGACATTCAGTACTTC
J gene: TRBJ2-2; clone size: .; D gene: TRBD2; V gene: TRBV27; CDR3 protein: CASSFLASGINTGELFF; CDR3 DNA: TGTGCCAGCAGTTTCCTCGCTAGCGGGATAAACACCGGGGAGCTGTTTTTT
J gene: TRBJ1-1; clone size: .; D gene: .; V gene: TRBV5-6; CDR3 protein: CASSPPPALDTEAFF; CDR3 DNA: TGTGCCAGCAGCCCCCCACCGGCCTTGGACACTGAAGCTTTCTTT
J gene: TRBJ2-7; clone size: .; D gene: .; V gene: TRBV20-1; CDR3 protein: CSASRRDEQYF; CDR3 DNA: TGCAGTGCTTCTCGAAGGGACGAGCAGTACTTC
J gene: TRBJ1-2; clone size: .; D gene: TRBD1; V gene: TRBV19; CDR3 protein: CASSIRDRTNYGYTF; CDR3 DNA: TGTGCCAGTAGTATAAGGGACAGAACTAACTATGGCTACACCTTC
J gene: TRBJ1-3; clone size: .; D gene: .; V gene: TRBV5-1; CDR3 protein: CASSPAMDSSGNTIYF; CDR3 DNA: TGCGCCAGCAGCCCGGCCATGGACAGCTCTGGAAACACCATATATTTT
J gene: TRBJ2-1; clone size: once; D gene: .; V gene: TRBV7-6; CDR3 protein: CASSLEPETYNEQFF; CDR3 DNA: TGTGCCAGCAGCTTAGAACCGGAAACCTACAATGAGCAGTTCTTC
J gene: TRBJ1-1; clone size: .; D gene: .; V gene: TRBV2; CDR3 protein: CASSEAGQSGIEAFF; CDR3 DNA: TGTGCCAGCAGTGAAGCAGGACAGAGCGGTATAGAAGCTTTCTTT
J gene: TRBJ2-2; clone size: .; D gene: TRBD1; V gene: TRBV18; CDR3 protein: CASSFFGGQVGGELFF; CDR3 DNA: TGTGCCAGCTCCTTCTTCGGGGGACAGGTCGGCGGGGAGCTGTTTTTT
J gene: TRBJ1-1; clone size: few; D gene: .; V gene: TRBV28; CDR3 protein: CASSSGKRAAFF; CDR3 DNA: TGTGCCAGCAGTTCGGGAAAACGGGCAGCTTTCTTT
J gene: TRBJ1-1; clone size: .; D gene: .; V gene: TRBV6-1; CDR3 protein: CASSPEENTEAFF; CDR3 DNA: TGTGCCAGCAGTCCAGAGGAGAACACTGAAGCTTTCTTT
J gene: TRBJ1-1; clone size: .; D gene: .; V gene: TRBV5-8; CDR3 protein: CASSWEAGLRDTEAFF; CDR3 DNA: TGTGCCAGCAGCTGGGAGGCAGGTTTACGCGACACTGAAGCTTTCTTT
J gene: TRBJ2-7; clone size: .; D gene: .; V gene: TRBV2; CDR3 protein: CASSEVPGGKLSKQYF; CDR3 DNA: TGTGCCAGCAGTGAAGTCCCCGGGGGTAAATTGAGCAAGCAGTACTTC
J gene: TRBJ2-7; clone size: .; D gene: TRBD1; V gene: TRBV27; CDR3 protein: CASSLTGQGMGEQYF; CDR3 DNA: TGTGCCAGCAGTCTCACGGGACAGGGGATGGGCGAGCAGTACTTC
J gene: TRBJ2-3; clone size: once; D gene: .; V gene: TRBV6-6; CDR3 protein: CATKLRPPLDTQYF; CDR3 DNA: TGTGCCACTAAGTTGAGGCCACCCCTAGATACGCAGTATTTT
J gene: TRBJ1-4; clone size: once; D gene: TRBD1; V gene: TRBV7-9; CDR3 protein: CASSLKSGQARSEKLFF; CDR3 DNA: TGTGCCAGCAGCTTAAAATCTGGACAGGCACGTTCGGAAAAACTGTTTTTT
J gene: TRBJ2-7; clone size: .; D gene: TRBD2; V gene: TRBV9; CDR3 protein: CASSLSSGSWVQYF; CDR3 DNA: TGTGCCAGCAGCCTTTCTAGCGGGAGTTGGGTGCAGTACTTC
J gene: TRBJ2-2; clone size: .; D gene: .; V gene: TRBV7-9; CDR3 protein: CASSRTGTARELFF; CDR3 DNA: TGTGCCAGCAGCCGTACCGGGACGGCGCGGGAGCTGTTTTTT